This T cell receptor (beta chain) was obtained from a study of T cell repertoires in cytomegalovirus infection. Study at large: An indication of both CMV infection and matching HLA type came from public TCR beta signatures. Study-level points and caveats: HLA-C-restricted CMV-specific TCR beta clonotypes prevailed in the ex vivo response.

This clonotype was seen many times. Its antigen remains unknown. TCRdb re-analysed the reads in MiXCR, keeping a single row per CDR3 protein. Of hundreds of thousands of distinct CDR3 sequences in the sample, about 8.8% were seen once. Specimen: PBMCs. This clonotype was obtained from a human donor in good health (CMV status not recorded). Some clones in this sample may be carry-over from other donors' samples.

This CDR3 is CASSFTSGGAADTQYF. DNA of the CDR3: TGTGCCAGCAGCTTTACTAGCGGGGGGGCTGCAGATACGCAGTATTTT. V usage is TRBV7-2 and J usage is TRBJ2-3, with 13 bases lining up with TRBD2. Germline loops: CDR1 SGHTA, CDR2 FQGNSA. The CDR3 is 16 amino acids. V trimming: 3 bases; J trimming: 4 bases; junction bases outside the gene matches: 4.